This T cell receptor beta chain was profiled in a study of a mutant IDH1 vaccine in newly diagnosed glioma. Sequencing was performed with immunoSEQ multiplex PCR; in TCRdb, only in-frame clones are kept and a portion is missing. Here the sample spans tens of thousands of clones, almost 90% being singletons. Germline CDR1 MNHNS, CDR2 SASEGT. The CDR3 has 15 amino acids. V shed 2 bases, J shed 0 bases, and the junction held 0 bases outside the gene matches. This clone has only one observation. Its antigen is unknown. Time point noted: week 11, during vaccination. Doses of 300 ug of mutant IDH1 20-mer peptide were given with topical imiquimod.

The source is a man between 18 and 29 years old with glioma. The chain couples TRBV6-1 to TRBJ2-7; 11 bases line up with TRBD2. The input for sequencing was PBMCs, taken from a glioma patient whose treatment included an IDH1 peptide vaccine. CDR3 coding DNA: TGTGCCAGCAGTGAACTAGCGGGAGGCTCCTACGAGCAGTACTTC. This translates into CASSELAGGSYEQYF.